One sample yielded the 32 T cell receptor beta chains listed below, sequenced in a study of identical twins. TCRdb re-called the 5' RACE reads through MiXCR, storing one row per CDR3 protein. This table holds hundreds of thousands of distinct CDR3 sequences, over 5% found once. Material for sequencing was naive T cells sorted from blood. These receptors were taken from a man aged 18 to 30 in good health.

This clonotype was seen ten or more times. The rearrangement links TRBV11-2 to TRBJ2-2; 7 bases fit TRBD1. The V gene's germline CDR1 is SGHAT and CDR2 FQNNGV. V lost 6 bases to trimming and J lost 6 bases; unmatched junction nucleotides: 10. This CDR3 is 15 amino acids long. Here the CDR3 DNA reads TGTGCCAGCAGACTCGACAGGGTCGGGTCCGGGGAGCTGTTTTTT. Amino acids: CASRLDRVGSGELFF. Drawing the rest from reference TRBV11-2 and TRBJ2-2, the complete variable domain is EAGVAQSPRYKIIEKRQSVAFWCNPISGHATLYWYQQILGQGPKLLIQFQNNGVVDDSQLPKDRFSAERLKGVDSTLKIQPAKLEDSAVYLCASRLDRVGSGELFFGEGSRLTVL.

The sample holds many counts of this clonotype. CDR3 DNA sequence: TGCAGTGCTGGGACTAGCGGGAGGGCCAAAGATACGCAGTATTTT. It yields the protein CSAGTSGRAKDTQYF. The rearrangement joins TRBV20-1 to TRBJ2-3; 16 bases map to TRBD2. The CDR3 is made up of 15 amino acids. Trimming cost V 5 bases and J 5 bases; bases outside gene matches: 4. The germline V gene encodes CDR1 DFQATT and CDR2 SNEGSKA (reference sequence).

This clonotype was counted at least ten times. Here the CDR3 reads CASRTGTGGRTDTQYF. In DNA, the CDR3 is TGTGCCAGCAGAACCGGGACAGGGGGCCGCACAGATACGCAGTATTTT. The rearrangement uses TRBV6-2 or TRBV6-3 and TRBJ2-3; 12 nucleotides agree with TRBD1. This CDR3 has 16 residues. J lost 1 base, V lost 6 bases, and 5 bases had no gene match. Germline values: CDR1 MNHEY, CDR2 SVGEGT.

About this clonotype itself: Being one base from a much bigger clone, this may be a read error. As the CDR3 is not closed by the conserved phenylalanine or tryptophan, this likely results from a read error. This chain connects TRBV7-2 to TRBJ1-1, with 8 positions matching TRBD1. V lost 2 bases, J lost 4 bases, and 3 bases stayed unmatched. CDR3 size: 14 residues. Germline V gene lookup returns CDR1 SGHTA and CDR2 FQGNSA. The CDR3 DNA follows: TGTGCCAGCAGCTTAAACAGGGGGGTCACTGAAGCTTTCTAT. This codes for CASSLNRGVTEAFY.

This clonotype was recorded at least ten times. The chain couples TRBV20-1 to TRBJ2-5, with no clear D. CDR3 length equals 10 residues. Trimming left V 3 bases short and J 3 bases short, with 2 bases between. The germline gives CDR1 DFQATT, CDR2 SNEGSKA (reference sequence). CDR3 protein: CSASEETQYF. CDR3 nucleotides: TGCAGTGCTAGCGAAGAGACCCAGTACTTC.

This clonotype occurred many times. The chain employs TRBV14 and TRBJ2-1; weak D call: TRBD2 (6 bases). The germline V and J ends were trimmed by 0 bases and 5 bases, with 20 bases remaining between them. The CDR3 is 18 amino acids. The V gene's germline CDR1 is SGHDN and CDR2 FVKESK. For the CDR3, the DNA is TGTGCCAGCAGCCAAGACCATGGAGGTAGCGGAATGAACAATGAGCAGTTCTTC. It is translated as CASSQDHGGSGMNNEQFF.

This clonotype was found many times. This chain connects TRBV5-1 to TRBJ1-1; perhaps TRBD1 as D (6 bases). This CDR3 spans 16 amino acids. Germline V lookup: CDR1 SGHRS, CDR2 YFSETQ. Deletions cut 0 bases from V and 1 base from J, with 13 bases between. The CDR3 is CASSLVGGAANTEAFF. The DNA of the CDR3 is TGCGCCAGCAGCTTGGTGGGGGGCGCGGCGAACACTGAAGCTTTCTTT.

The chain employs TRBV7-3 and TRBJ2-3, with D maybe TRBD2 (6 bases). Trimming removed 0 bases at V and 0 bases at J, with 10 bases between. CDR3 length: 16 residues. The germline CDR1 and CDR2 sequences are SGHTA and FQGTGA. CDR3 amino acids: CASSLTSSASTDTQYF. The CDR3 DNA sequence: TGTGCCAGCAGCTTAACGTCTAGCGCTAGCACAGATACGCAGTATTTT. The full variable domain, with the rest looked up from reference TRBV7-3 and TRBJ2-3, is GAGVSQTPSNKVTEKGKYVELRCDPISGHTALYWYRQSLGQGPEFLIYFQGTGAADDSGLPNDRFFAVRPEGSVSTLKIQRTERGDSAVYLCASSLTSSASTDTQYFGPGTRLTVL.

This clonotype has at least ten counts. The rearrangement uses TRBV20-1 and TRBJ2-5; D may be TRBD1 or TRBD2 (6 bases each). Per the germline V gene, CDR1 is DFQATT and CDR2 is SNEGSKA (reference sequence). CDR3 size: 15 residues. The V and J ends lost 0 bases and 7 bases respectively, with 18 bases between them. The CDR3 protein is CSAREGAGWLATQYF. The CDR3, as DNA: TGCAGTGCTAGAGAGGGGGCGGGGTGGCTTGCGACCCAGTACTTC.

This clonotype was picked up many times. The V and J genes are TRBV27 and TRBJ2-7; D gene ambiguous. V was pared by 7 bases and J by 6 bases, with 22 bases between. This CDR3 has 15 residues. The germline gives CDR1 MNHEY, CDR2 SMNVEV (reference sequence). The CDR3 region is CASNPTGGASSEQYF. DNA of the CDR3: TGTGCCAGCAACCCGACGGGTGGCGCGTCGTCCGAGCAGTACTTC.

In this sample, this clonotype turned up many times. The chain recombines TRBV20-1 with TRBJ2-1; no reliable D call. The CDR3 length is 12 residues. Looked up from germline, CDR1 is DFQATT and CDR2 is SNEGSKA (reference sequence). Trimming removed 3 bases at V and 5 bases at J, with 8 bases between. Written as DNA, the CDR3 is TGCAGTGCTAGGTCGCAGCACAATGAGCAGTTCTTC. It specifies CSARSQHNEQFF.

This clonotype has at least ten counts. The rearrangement joins TRBV6-2 or TRBV6-3 to TRBJ1-6; TRBD1 agrees at 7 bases. Unmatched junction bases numbered 5, after V lost 6 bases and J lost 3 bases. The CDR3 has 15 residues. The V gene's germline CDR1 is MNHEY and CDR2 SVGEGT. The DNA for the CDR3 is TGTGCCAGCAGAGAGACAGGGAACTATAATTCACCCCTCCACTTT. It is translated as CASRETGNYNSPLHF.

The V gene is TRBV29-1, the J gene TRBJ2-2; perhaps TRBD1 as D (5 bases). The V end was cut by 4 bases, the J end by 5 bases, with 8 bases between. CDR1 and CDR2 from the germline V gene are SQVTM and ANQGSEA. This CDR3 contains 12 residues. In DNA form, the CDR3 reads TGCAGCGTTGGGGGCCGGACCGGGGAGCTGTTTTTT. It specifies CSVGGRTGELFF.

CDR3 DNA: TGTGCCAGCAGCCAAGGGGTCGGTGAGCAGTTCTTC. Translation: CASSQGVGEQFF. The chain couples TRBV3-1 to TRBJ2-1; unclear D gene. Germline assignment: CDR1 LGHDT and CDR2 YNNKEL (reference sequence). This CDR3 comprises 12 residues. The germline V and J ends were trimmed by 1 base and 9 bases, with 7 bases remaining between them.

The J gene is TRBJ1-1, the V gene TRBV20-1, with D uncertain. Germline-derived CDR1 and CDR2 are DFQATT and SNEGSKA (reference sequence). The CDR3 sequence is 15 residues long. Trimming cost V 0 bases and J 3 bases, with 14 bases left between them. The DNA for the CDR3 is TGCAGTGCTAGAGATCTGGACCGACAATACACTGAAGCTTTCTTT. It yields the protein CSARDLDRQYTEAFF.

There are many counts of this clonotype. This sequence joins TRBV3-1 and TRBJ1-1; D might be TRBD1 (6 bases). The CDR3 totals 19 residues. The germline CDR1 and CDR2 sequences are LGHDT and YNNKEL (reference sequence). Trimming shortened V by 7 bases and J by 4 bases, and 31 bases separated the two germline ends. The DNA for the CDR3 is TGTGCCAGCACCGCTTCCCCTCCGGCAGGGGTCATCTTAAGCACTGAAGCTTTCTTT. Translation: CASTASPPAGVILSTEAFF. Filled out from reference TRBV3-1 and TRBJ1-1, the complete variable domain reads DTAVSQTPKYLVTQMGNDKSIKCEQNLGHDTMYWYKQDSKKFLKIMFSYNNKELIINETVPNRFSPKSPDKAHLNLHINSLELGDSAVYFCASTASPPAGVILSTEAFFGQGTRLTVV.

This clonotype was counted between two and nine times. V gene TRBV24-1 combines with J gene TRBJ2-1; 12 nucleotides align to TRBD1. The CDR3 spans 17 residues. Losses at the gene ends were 6 bases for V and 5 bases for J; bases not matched to a gene: 10. CDR1 KGHDR and CDR2 SFDVKD come from the germline V gene. DNA for the CDR3: TGTGCCACCAGTTGGAACAAGGGACAGGGGGCGAACAATGAGCAGTTCTTC. It yields the protein CATSWNKGQGANNEQFF.

This clonotype was counted at least ten times. This rearrangement joins TRBV20-1 to TRBJ2-5; D not certain. Trimming removed 5 bases at V and 1 base at J, with 11 bases between. Germline CDR1 DFQATT, CDR2 SNEGSKA (reference sequence). The CDR3 length is 13 residues. CDR3 amino acids: CSAQYGSQETQYF. In DNA, the CDR3 is TGCAGTGCTCAGTACGGGTCCCAAGAGACCCAGTACTTC.

There are many counts of this clonotype. This rearrangement joins TRBV12-3 or TRBV12-4 to TRBJ2-7; a possible D gene is TRBD1 (6 bases). This CDR3 is built from 13 residues. Trimming left V 4 bases short and J 3 bases short, with 10 bases between. CDR3 protein: CASSWDKDYEQYF. The CDR3 DNA reads as TGTGCCAGCAGTTGGGACAAAGACTACGAGCAGTACTTC.

V gene TRBV6-5 combines with J gene TRBJ2-7; the match to TRBD2 covers 8 bases. This CDR3 is 16 amino acids long. Per germline, CDR1 MNHEY and CDR2 SVGAGI. Trimming at V came to 4 bases and at J to 5 bases, leaving 13 bases not matched to a gene. In DNA, the CDR3 is TGTGCCAGCAGTTGGTTCCCCCTAACTAGCGGAGACGAGCAGTACGTC. This sequence encodes CASSWFPLTSGDEQYV.

This clonotype occurred a few times. The V and J genes are TRBV24-1 and TRBJ2-1, with TRBD2 matching over 10 bases. The CDR3 loop spans 19 amino acids. The germline V gene has CDR1 KGHDR and CDR2 SFDVKD. The V gene end was trimmed by 4 bases and the J gene end by 0 bases; junction bases not matched to a gene: 11. CDR3 nucleotides: TGTGCCACCAGTGACGTTGGGACTAGCGAGCCAAGCTCCTACAATGAGCAGTTCTTC. Translation: CATSDVGTSEPSSYNEQFF.

The rearrangement joins TRBV7-2 to TRBJ2-7, with 14 bases matching TRBD2. Germline assignment: CDR1 SGHTA and CDR2 FQGNSA. The CDR3 totals 16 residues. The V segment lost 0 bases and the J segment 12 bases; nucleotides outside the gene matches: 10. The CDR3 region is CASSLAGWTSGGIGYF. The CDR3 DNA sequence: TGTGCCAGCAGCTTAGCGGGATGGACTAGCGGGGGGATCGGGTACTTC.

This clonotype was seen many times. This chain joins TRBV20-1 and TRBJ1-4, with a weak D call TRBD1 (6 bases). This CDR3 region has 15 residues. V was trimmed by 6 bases and J by 6 bases, leaving 20 bases between them. Germline V gene lookup returns CDR1 DFQATT and CDR2 SNEGSKA (reference sequence). The CDR3 is CSATQQGLGYEKLFF. The CDR3 DNA reads TGCAGTGCCACACAACAGGGCCTCGGATATGAAAAACTGTTTTTT.

This clonotype was picked up many times. The rearrangement joins TRBV12-3 or TRBV12-4 to TRBJ1-6; D perhaps matches TRBD1 (6 bases). Between the trimmed V and J ends, which lost 2 bases and 7 bases, there was a span of 15 bases. The CDR3 loop spans 16 amino acids. CDR3 nucleotide sequence: TGTGCCAGCAGTTTATCCCGGACAGTCTCGAATTCACCCCTCCACTTT. Amino acid sequence: CASSLSRTVSNSPLHF.

This clonotype was seen at least ten times. The V call is TRBV25-1, the J call TRBJ1-2, with D perhaps TRBD1 (5 bases). CDR1 MGHDK and CDR2 SYGVNS come from the germline V gene. The CDR3 is made up of 14 amino acids. The V and J ends lost 3 bases and 3 bases respectively, with 11 bases between them. DNA of the CDR3: TGTGCCAGCAGTGACCCTGGGACGGACTATGGCTACACCTTC. It yields the protein CASSDPGTDYGYTF.

There are a few counts of this clonotype. The rearrangement uses TRBV20-1 and TRBJ1-1, with unresolved D. The CDR3 has 15 residues. The germline V and J ends were trimmed by 6 bases and 1 base, with 18 bases remaining between them. Germline assignment: CDR1 DFQATT and CDR2 SNEGSKA (reference sequence). The CDR3 DNA sequence: TGCAGTGCAACGCCGAGTTTGGAGGGGAACACTGAAGCTTTCTTT. Its translation: CSATPSLEGNTEAFF.

This clonotype was seen ten or more times. The V and J genes are TRBV6-1 and TRBJ2-7, with 7 nucleotides matching TRBD1. The trim removed 1 base at V and 2 bases at J, leaving 5 bases unmatched. The CDR3 loop spans 15 amino acids. Per germline, CDR1 MNHNS and CDR2 SASEGT. Here the CDR3 reads CASSEVEGAAYEQYV. For the CDR3, the DNA is TGTGCCAGCAGTGAAGTCGAGGGGGCGGCCTACGAGCAGTACGTC.

The sample holds a few counts of this clonotype. The CDR3 DNA follows: TGTGCCAGCAGCCCAATAGCGGGAGGGTTGTATGAGCAGTTCTTC. Translated, it gives CASSPIAGGLYEQFF. The chain carries TRBV11-2 and TRBJ2-1; TRBD2 agrees at 11 bases. CDR1 is SGHAT, CDR2 FQNNGV, per germline. The V gene end was trimmed by 5 bases and the J gene end by 8 bases; junction bases not matched to a gene: 8. This CDR3 is 15 amino acids long.

This clonotype was seen at least ten times. The CDR3 spells CASSLIGSGRWSETQYF. CDR3 DNA: TGTGCCAGCAGTTTAATCGGTAGCGGGAGGTGGAGTGAGACCCAGTACTTC. The chain carries TRBV27 and TRBJ2-5; TRBD2 aligns across 10 bases. Germline values: CDR1 MNHEY, CDR2 SMNVEV (reference sequence). V dropped 2 bases and J dropped 5; count of bases not matched to a gene: 11. This CDR3 is 17 amino acids long.

In its sample, this clonotype was seen many times. V and J are TRBV12-3 or TRBV12-4 and TRBJ2-4; D is perhaps TRBD1 (5 bases). The CDR3 is made up of 13 amino acids. Trimming left V 3 bases short and J 9 bases short, with 12 bases between. The CDR3 coding sequence is TGTGCCAGCAGTTTCGAAGCTCAGGGCATTCAGTACTTC. Amino acids: CASSFEAQGIQYF.

This clonotype was seen a handful of times. The chain carries TRBV11-3 and TRBJ2-3, with 9 bases fitting TRBD2. The CDR3 has 17 residues. The germline gives CDR1 SGHNT, CDR2 YENEEA. Trimming at V came to 0 bases and at J to 4 bases, leaving 8 bases not matched to a gene. CDR3 DNA sequence: TGTGCCAGCAGCTTAGAGAGCGCTGTAGCGGGAGCAGATACGCAGTATTTT. Translated, it gives CASSLESAVAGADTQYF.

This clonotype was detected a few times. CDR3 in amino acids: CSATHPTSGSRNEQFF. In DNA form, the CDR3 reads TGCAGTGCTACCCATCCAACTAGCGGGAGTAGGAATGAGCAGTTCTTC. The chain couples TRBV20-1 to TRBJ2-1; 11 nucleotides match TRBD2. The CDR3 contains 16 residues. CDR1 is DFQATT and CDR2 is SNEGSKA in the germline V gene (reference sequence). Trimming removed 4 bases from V and 7 bases from J; junction bases left unmatched: 12.